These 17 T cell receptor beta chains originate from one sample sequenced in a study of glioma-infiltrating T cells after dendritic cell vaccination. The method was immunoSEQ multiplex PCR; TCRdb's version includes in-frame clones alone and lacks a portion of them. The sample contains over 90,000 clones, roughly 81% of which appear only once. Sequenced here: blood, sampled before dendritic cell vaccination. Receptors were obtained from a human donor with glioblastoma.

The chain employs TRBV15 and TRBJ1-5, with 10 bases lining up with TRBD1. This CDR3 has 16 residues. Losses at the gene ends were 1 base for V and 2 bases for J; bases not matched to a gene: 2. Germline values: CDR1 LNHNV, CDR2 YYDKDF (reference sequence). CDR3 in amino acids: CATSRVGTGGNQPQHF. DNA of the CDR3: TGTGCCACCAGCAGAGTTGGGACAGGGGGCAATCAGCCCCAGCATTTT.

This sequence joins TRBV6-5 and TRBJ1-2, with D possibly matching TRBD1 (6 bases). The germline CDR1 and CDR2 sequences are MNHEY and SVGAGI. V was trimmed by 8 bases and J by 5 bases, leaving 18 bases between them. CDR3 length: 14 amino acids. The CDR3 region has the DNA TGTGCCAGCCAGGAAGGGGGGGGAAGTTATGGCTACACCTTC. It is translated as CASQEGGGSYGYTF.

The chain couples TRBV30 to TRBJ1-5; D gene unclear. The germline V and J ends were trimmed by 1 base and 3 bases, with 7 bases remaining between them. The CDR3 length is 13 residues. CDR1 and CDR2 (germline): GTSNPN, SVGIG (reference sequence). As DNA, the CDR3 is TGTGCCTGGAGTGAGCAGGACAATCAGCCCCAGCATTTT. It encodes CAWSEQDNQPQHF.

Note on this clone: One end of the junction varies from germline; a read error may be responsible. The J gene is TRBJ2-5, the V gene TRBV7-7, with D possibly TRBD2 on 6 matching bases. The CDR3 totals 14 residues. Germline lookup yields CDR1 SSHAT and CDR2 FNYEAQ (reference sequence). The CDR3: CASSLDGGSETQYF. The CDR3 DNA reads TGTGCTAGCAGCTTAGATGGGGGGTCAGAGACCCAGTACTTC.

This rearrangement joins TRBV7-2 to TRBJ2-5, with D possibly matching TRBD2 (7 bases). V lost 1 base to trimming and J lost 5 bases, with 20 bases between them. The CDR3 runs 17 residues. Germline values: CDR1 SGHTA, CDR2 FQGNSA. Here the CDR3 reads CASSLGRGGVRRETQYF. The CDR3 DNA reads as TGTGCCAGCAGCTTAGGAAGGGGGGGGGTCAGGAGGGAGACCCAGTACTTC.

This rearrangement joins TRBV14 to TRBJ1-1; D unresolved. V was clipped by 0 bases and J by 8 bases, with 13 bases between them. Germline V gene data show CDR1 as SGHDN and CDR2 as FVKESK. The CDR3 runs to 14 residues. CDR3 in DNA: TGTGCCAGCAGCCAAGATTTGAGTGTTTCAGAAGCTTTCTTT. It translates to CASSQDLSVSEAFF.

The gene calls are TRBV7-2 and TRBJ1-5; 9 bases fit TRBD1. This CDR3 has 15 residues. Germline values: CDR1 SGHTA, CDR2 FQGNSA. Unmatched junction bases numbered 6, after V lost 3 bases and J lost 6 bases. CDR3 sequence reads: CASSFTGGWGQPQHF. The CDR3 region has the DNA TGTGCCAGCAGCTTTACAGGGGGCTGGGGTCAGCCCCAGCATTTT.

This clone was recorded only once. In DNA form, the CDR3 reads TGTGCCTGTCCAGAGACAGATAACTATGGCTACACCTTC. This gives the protein CACPETDNYGYTF. The chain uses TRBV30 and TRBJ1-2, with D possibly being TRBD1 (5 bases). This CDR3 has 13 amino acids. Trimming stripped 6 bases from V and 1 base from J, with 12 bases between. CDR1 and CDR2 from the germline V gene are GTSNPN and SVGIG (reference sequence). The full variable domain, its missing parts supplied by reference TRBV30 and TRBJ1-2, is SQTIHQWPATLVQPVGSPLSLECTVEGTSNPNLYWYRQAAGRGLQLLFYSVGIGQISSEVPQNLSASRPQDRQFILSSKKLLLSDSGFYLCACPETDNYGYTFGSGTRLTVV.

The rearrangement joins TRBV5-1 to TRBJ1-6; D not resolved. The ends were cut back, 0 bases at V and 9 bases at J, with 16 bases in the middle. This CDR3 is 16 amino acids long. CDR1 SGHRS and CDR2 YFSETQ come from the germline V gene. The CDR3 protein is CASSLAGDPNLSPLHF. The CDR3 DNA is TGCGCCAGCAGCTTGGCCGGGGATCCAAATCTTTCACCCCTCCACTTT.

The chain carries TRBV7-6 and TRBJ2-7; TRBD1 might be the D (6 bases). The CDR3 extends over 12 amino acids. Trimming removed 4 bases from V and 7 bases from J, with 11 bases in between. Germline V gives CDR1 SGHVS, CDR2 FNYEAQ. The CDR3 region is CASSSQGWEQYF. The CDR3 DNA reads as TGTGCCAGCAGCTCACAGGGATGGGAGCAGTACTTC.

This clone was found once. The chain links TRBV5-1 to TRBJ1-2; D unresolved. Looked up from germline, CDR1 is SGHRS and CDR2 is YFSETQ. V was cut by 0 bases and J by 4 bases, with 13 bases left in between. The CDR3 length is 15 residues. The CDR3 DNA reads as TGCGCCAGCAGCTTGGGGGCCGCGAGTAGCTATGGCTACACCTTC. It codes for CASSLGAASSYGYTF.

CDR3 protein: CAWEMGTENSPLHF. Here the CDR3 DNA reads TGTGCCTGGGAGATGGGGACAGAGAATTCACCCCTCCACTTT. The rearrangement links TRBV30 to TRBJ1-6, with 7 bases matching TRBD1. This CDR3 has 14 amino acids. J gave up 7 bases and V 5 bases, and 8 bases lay outside the gene matches. Germline V gene lookup returns CDR1 GTSNPN and CDR2 SVGIG (reference sequence).

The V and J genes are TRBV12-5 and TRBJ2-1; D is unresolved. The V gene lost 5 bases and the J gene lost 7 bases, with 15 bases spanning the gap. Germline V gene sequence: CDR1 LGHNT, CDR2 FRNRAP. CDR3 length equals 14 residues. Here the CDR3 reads CASGNTGFWNEQFF. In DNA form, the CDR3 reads TGTGCTAGTGGTAACACCGGGTTTTGGAATGAGCAGTTCTTC.

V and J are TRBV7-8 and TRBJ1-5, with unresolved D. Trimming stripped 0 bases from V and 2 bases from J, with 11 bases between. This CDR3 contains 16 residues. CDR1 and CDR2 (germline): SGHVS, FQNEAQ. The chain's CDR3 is CASSLARFVGNQPQHF. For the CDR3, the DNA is TGTGCCAGCAGCTTAGCTCGGTTTGTAGGCAATCAGCCCCAGCATTTT.

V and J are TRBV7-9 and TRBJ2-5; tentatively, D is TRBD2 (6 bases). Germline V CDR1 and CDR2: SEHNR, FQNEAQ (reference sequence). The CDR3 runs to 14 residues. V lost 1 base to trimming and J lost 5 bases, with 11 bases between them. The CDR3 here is CASSLDGGVETQYF. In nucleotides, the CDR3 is TGTGCCAGCAGCTTAGACGGAGGGGTGGAGACCCAGTACTTC.

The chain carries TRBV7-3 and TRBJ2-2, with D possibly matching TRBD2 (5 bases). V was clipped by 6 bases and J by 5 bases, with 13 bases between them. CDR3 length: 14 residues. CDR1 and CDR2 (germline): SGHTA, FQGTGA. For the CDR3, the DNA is TGTGCCAGCAGGCCCCTAGGCGGGACCGGGGAGCTGTTTTTT. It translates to CASRPLGGTGELFF.

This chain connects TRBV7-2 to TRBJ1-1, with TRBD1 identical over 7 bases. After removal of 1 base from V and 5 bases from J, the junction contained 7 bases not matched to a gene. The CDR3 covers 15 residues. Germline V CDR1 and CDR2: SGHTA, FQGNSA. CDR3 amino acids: CASSLGLGGGTEAFF. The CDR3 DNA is TGTGCCAGCAGCTTAGGTCTAGGGGGCGGGACTGAAGCTTTCTTT.